This entry lists 24 T cell receptor beta chains sequenced from one sample in a study of early T cells in non-severe SARS-CoV-2 infection. One entry per CDR3 protein results from TCRdb running MiXCR on the 5' RACE reads. Among 85,000 to 95,000 distinct CDR3 sequences listed, 16% were seen once. Sequences were derived from whole blood, sampled at baseline. Every receptor here comes from an adult who was a healthcare worker with PCR-confirmed SARS-CoV-2 infection or an uninfected control (not recorded which).

J is TRBJ1-2 and V is TRBV5-6; possible D gene TRBD1, 6 bases. Germline V CDR1 and CDR2: SGHDT, YYEEEE. The V end was cut by 4 bases, the J end by 6 bases, with 13 bases between. This CDR3 has 13 amino acids. The CDR3 protein is CASSPGQLDGYTF. The CDR3 DNA is TGTGCCAGCAGCCCAGGACAGCTCGATGGCTACACCTTC.

This clonotype was seen a few times. The CDR3 DNA is TGTGCCAGCAGAGCAGGGACCACTGAAGCTTTCTTT. This encodes CASRAGTTEAFF. V gene TRBV7-3 combines with J gene TRBJ1-1; TRBD1 might be the D (5 bases). The CDR3 contains 12 residues. Germline lookup yields CDR1 SGHTA and CDR2 FQGTGA. V was shortened by 6 bases and J by 4 bases, with 9 bases between the two germline ends.

V gene TRBV5-1 combines with J gene TRBJ1-2; 9 nucleotides align to TRBD1. This CDR3 region has 13 residues. J was trimmed by 9 bases and V by 0 bases; bases with no gene match: 3. Germline CDR1 SGHRS, CDR2 YFSETQ. The CDR3, as DNA: TGCGCCAGCAGCTTGGCCGGGACAGGGCGCTACACCTTC. This codes for CASSLAGTGRYTF.

The table lists this clonotype with a few counts. This chain joins TRBV5-1 and TRBJ2-7; TRBD2 agrees at 7 bases. Germline trimming cut 0 bases from V and 1 base from J; bases unmatched to any gene: 7. The CDR3 totals 16 residues. Germline V gene lookup returns CDR1 SGHRS and CDR2 YFSETQ. CDR3 nucleotides: TGCGCCAGCAGCTTGGCCCCCAGCGGGGCTTCCTACGAGCAGTACTTC. It encodes CASSLAPSGASYEQYF. The full variable domain, with the rest looked up from reference TRBV5-1 and TRBJ2-7, is KAGVTQTPRYLIKTRGQQVTLSCSPISGHRSVSWYQQTPGQGLQFLFEYFSETQRNKGNFPGRFSGRQFSNSRSEMNVSTLELGDSALYLCASSLAPSGASYEQYFGPGTRLTVT.

The V gene is TRBV25-1, the J gene TRBJ2-7; D remains ambiguous. Trimming removed 2 bases from V and 2 bases from J, with 10 bases in between. The CDR3 covers 14 residues. CDR1 is MGHDK and CDR2 is SYGVNS in the germline V gene. The CDR3, as DNA: TGTGCCAGCAGTGAAGTACTACCACCCTACGAGCAGTACTTC. Translation gives CASSEVLPPYEQYF.

Only a few counts were recorded for this clonotype. CDR3 nucleotides: TGTGCCAGCAGTTCTGCAGGGGAGGAGGGGAAACATCAGCCCCAGCATTTT. Translation: CASSSAGEEGKHQPQHF. The V and J genes are TRBV12-3 or TRBV12-4 and TRBJ1-5, with D possibly being TRBD1 (6 bases). Between the trimmed V and J ends, which lost 4 bases and 5 bases, there was a span of 21 bases. This CDR3 spans 17 amino acids.

This clonotype has just a few counts. The V and J genes are TRBV6-6 and TRBJ2-1; D ambiguous. Per the germline V gene, CDR1 is MNHNY and CDR2 is SVGAGI (reference sequence). The CDR3 runs to 17 residues. The germline V and J ends were trimmed by 4 bases and 3 bases, with 19 bases remaining between them. The CDR3 DNA reads TGTGCCAGCAGTTTAATCCCTCATAATTTAGTCTACAATGAGCAGTTCTTC. This sequence encodes CASSLIPHNLVYNEQFF.

This clonotype was detected a few times. An end of the junction differs from the germline gene, which may be a read error. The V and J genes are TRBV14 and TRBJ1-3, with a possible D match to TRBD1 (5 bases). CDR1 is SGHDN, CDR2 FVKESK, per germline. This CDR3 has 11 amino acids. The CDR3 nucleotides are TGTGCCAGCAGCAAAGGGGCCAGGGTGATTTTT. This codes for CASSKGARVIF.

V gene TRBV7-2 combines with J gene TRBJ1-6; D remains ambiguous. The CDR3 totals 14 residues. The germline V gene has CDR1 SGHTA and CDR2 FQGNSA. The V end was cut by 7 bases, the J end by 6 bases, with 13 bases between. The CDR3: CASTLGQSNSPLHF. CDR3 nucleotide sequence: TGTGCCAGCACATTAGGCCAGTCTAATTCACCCCTCCACTTT.

With respect to this clonotype: Since a much larger clone is just one base distant, this may be a read error. The rearrangement joins TRBV9 to TRBJ1-1; D not resolved. Germline lookup yields CDR1 SGDLS and CDR2 YYNGEE. The CDR3 sequence is 13 residues long. V lost 0 bases and J lost 0, with 3 bases in between. The DNA of the CDR3 is TGTGCCAGCAGCGTAGCGGTGAACACTGAAGCTTTCTTT. Amino acids: CASSVAVNTEAFF.

The rearrangement joins TRBV28 to TRBJ2-7; weak D call: TRBD1 (5 bases). CDR1 is MDHEN and CDR2 is SYDVKM in the germline V gene. The CDR3 runs to 14 residues. The V and J ends lost 6 bases and 2 bases respectively, with 14 bases between them. The CDR3 reads CASSGDSKPYEQYF. CDR3 nucleotides: TGTGCCAGCAGCGGAGACAGTAAGCCCTACGAGCAGTACTTC.

The chain carries TRBV18 and TRBJ2-1; 11 positions match TRBD2. The germline CDR1 and CDR2 sequences are KGHSH and LQKENI. The V gene end was trimmed by 4 bases and the J gene end by 7 bases; junction bases not matched to a gene: 3. The CDR3 is 14 residues long. CDR3 amino acids: CASSRVAGGNEQFF. CDR3 bases: TGTGCCAGCTCACGAGTAGCGGGAGGGAATGAGCAGTTCTTC.

This clonotype was seen a handful of times. The V and J genes are TRBV27 and TRBJ1-1, with D unclear. Trimming shortened V by 7 bases and J by 0 bases, and 9 bases separated the two germline ends. The CDR3 has 13 residues. The V gene's germline CDR1 is MNHEY and CDR2 SMNVEV (reference sequence). For the CDR3, the DNA is TGTGCCAGCACGAACCAGCTGAACACTGAAGCTTTCTTT. Amino acid sequence: CASTNQLNTEAFF.

This clonotype turned up a few times. In this CDR3 the conserved last residue, phenylalanine or tryptophan, is missing, so a read error is likely. In DNA, the CDR3 is TGTGCCTGGGTTCCCCCTTCACGGGAGCTGTTTTCT. Its protein product is CAWVPPSRELFS. The chain employs TRBV30 and TRBJ2-2; D remains unclear. There are 12 residues in the CDR3. The V end was cut by 5 bases, the J end by 9 bases, with 13 bases between. The germline V gene has CDR1 GTSNPN and CDR2 SVGIG (reference sequence).

The genes are TRBV20-1 and TRBJ2-5; 11 nucleotides line up with TRBD1. This CDR3 is 16 amino acids long. V lost 5 bases, J lost 3 bases, and 11 bases stayed unmatched. CDR1 and CDR2 (germline): DFQATT, SNEGSKA (reference sequence). CDR3 amino acids: CSAVNAGTGGKETQYF. As DNA, the CDR3 is TGCAGTGCTGTCAATGCCGGGACAGGGGGGAAAGAGACCCAGTACTTC.

This clonotype has only a few counts. This CDR3 reads CASSLGDYLKNNEQFF. For the CDR3, the DNA is TGTGCCAGCAGCTTAGGGGACTACCTTAAAAACAATGAGCAGTTCTTC. This chain joins TRBV7-9 and TRBJ2-1, with TRBD2 identical over 7 bases. This CDR3 comprises 16 residues. The germline V gene encodes CDR1 SEHNR and CDR2 FQNEAQ (reference sequence). The J segment lost 5 bases and the V segment lost 1 base, leaving 8 bases of the junction unmatched.

This clonotype has more than one count but fewer than ten. This chain joins TRBV28 and TRBJ2-7; a weak D match, TRBD1 (6 bases). Germline loops: CDR1 MDHEN, CDR2 SYDVKM. Trimming took 9 bases from V and 1 from J, leaving 16 bases between them. The CDR3 runs to 14 residues. CDR3 in DNA: TGTGCCAGTACACTTGGACAGTTGTCCTACGAGCAGTACTTC. It specifies CASTLGQLSYEQYF.

This clonotype was seen a handful of times. The rearrangement links TRBV28 to TRBJ1-1; D may be TRBD1 (5 bases). The V gene's germline CDR1 is MDHEN and CDR2 SYDVKM. The CDR3 totals 13 residues. Trimming left V 7 bases short and J 1 base short, with 10 bases between. CDR3 nucleotides: TGTGCCAGCATTTCCGGACAGAACACTGAAGCTTTCTTT. Protein: CASISGQNTEAFF.

In its sample, this clonotype was seen many times. J is TRBJ2-2 and V is TRBV28; the D gene is possibly TRBD1 (5 bases). Trimming removed 7 bases from V and 1 base from J, with 13 bases in between. Germline V CDR1 and CDR2: MDHEN, SYDVKM. The CDR3 has 15 amino acids. The DNA for the CDR3 is TGTGCCAGCACTCCCGACAGTTTGAACACCGGGGAGCTGTTTTTT. Translated, it gives CASTPDSLNTGELFF.

The J gene is TRBJ1-1, the V gene TRBV4-1; D uncertain. Trimming removed 0 bases at V and 1 base at J, with 9 bases between. Germline V gene lookup returns CDR1 MGHRA and CDR2 YSYEKL. CDR3 length: 15 amino acids. In DNA form, the CDR3 reads TGCGCCAGCAGCCAAGAAGAGGGCAGGAACACTGAAGCTTTCTTT. Amino acids: CASSQEEGRNTEAFF.

V and J are TRBV5-8 and TRBJ2-1; maybe TRBD1 (6 bases). From germline, CDR1 is SGHTS and CDR2 YDEGEE. This CDR3 is 14 amino acids long. V shed 6 bases and J shed 7 bases, with 17 bases lying between them. This CDR3 reads CASNRQGSTNEQFF. As DNA, the CDR3 is TGTGCCAGCAATCGTCAGGGGAGTACGAATGAGCAGTTCTTC.

A few counts support this clonotype. V gene TRBV14 combines with J gene TRBJ1-1; a possible D gene is TRBD1 (5 bases). This CDR3 contains 13 residues. Germline V gene data show CDR1 as SGHDN and CDR2 as FVKESK. The V end was cut by 3 bases, the J end by 4 bases, with 9 bases between. CDR3: CASSHRRGTEAFF. The DNA of the CDR3 is TGTGCCAGCAGCCATAGGAGGGGCACTGAAGCTTTCTTT.

This clonotype was seen many times. The V call is TRBV3-1, the J call TRBJ2-5; D may be TRBD2 (5 bases). Trimming removed 1 base from V and 0 bases from J, with 9 bases in between. CDR3 size: 15 residues. Germline CDR1 and CDR2: LGHDT and YNNKEL (reference sequence). Here the CDR3 DNA reads TGTGCCAGCAGCCAAGGACGGGGTGACCAAGAGACCCAGTACTTC. Its translation: CASSQGRGDQETQYF.

This clonotype was seen a few times. This rearrangement joins TRBV5-4 to TRBJ2-3; 12 bases are a match to TRBD2. The germline V gene encodes CDR1 SGHNT and CDR2 YYREEE (reference sequence). This CDR3 spans 17 amino acids. Unmatched junction bases numbered 6, after V lost 1 base and J lost 3 bases. The CDR3 spells CASSLFSGTSGTDTQYF. The CDR3 DNA sequence: TGTGCCAGCAGCTTGTTCTCCGGGACTAGCGGGACAGATACGCAGTATTTT.